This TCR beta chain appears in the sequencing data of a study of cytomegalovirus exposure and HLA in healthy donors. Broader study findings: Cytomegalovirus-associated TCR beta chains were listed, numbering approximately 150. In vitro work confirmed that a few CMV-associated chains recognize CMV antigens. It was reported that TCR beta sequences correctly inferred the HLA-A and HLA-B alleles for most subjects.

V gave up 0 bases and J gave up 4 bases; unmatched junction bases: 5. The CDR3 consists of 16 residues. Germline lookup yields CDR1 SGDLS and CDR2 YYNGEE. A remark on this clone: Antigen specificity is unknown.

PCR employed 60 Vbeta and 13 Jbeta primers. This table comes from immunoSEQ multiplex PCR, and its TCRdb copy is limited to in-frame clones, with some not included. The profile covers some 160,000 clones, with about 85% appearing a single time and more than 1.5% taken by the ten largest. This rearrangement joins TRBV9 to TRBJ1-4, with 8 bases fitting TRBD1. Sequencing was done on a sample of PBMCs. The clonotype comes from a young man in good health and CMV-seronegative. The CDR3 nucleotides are TGTGCCAGCAGCGTAGGCATACAGGGGGGTAATGAAAAACTGTTTTTT. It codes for CASSVGIQGGNEKLFF.